The clone carrying this TCR beta chain was picked up a small number of times. What it recognizes is unknown. Each TCR cDNA molecule bore a unique molecular identifier. From the 5' RACE reads, TCRdb called clonotypes with MiXCR, one entry per CDR3 protein. This table holds tens of thousands of distinct CDR3 sequences, approximately 5.5% found once. Time point defined: sample taken at primary tumor resection. The sequenced material consisted of unsorted whole RNA from tumor, nontumor lung or frozen PBMC. The donor population consisted of over 55 patients with untreated, early-stage non-small cell lung cancer. These data come from a study of spatial heterogeneity in lung cancer. Overall study context: Within raw reads, each unique TCR and UMI combination appeared on average more than ten times. Study outcomes and limitations: Among blood samples, ubiquitous expanded tumor TCRs appeared more at resection than at follow-up.

The specimen comprised PBMCs, sampled at surgery. The TCR was taken from a male donor with early-stage non-small cell lung cancer.

Written as DNA, the CDR3 is TGCAGCGATGAGGCAGCTAGGACAGGGGGCGAAATTTCTGGAAACACCATATATTTT. Translation gives CSDEAARTGGEISGNTIYF. The chain recombines TRBV29-1 with TRBJ1-3; 11 bases agree with TRBD1. CDR1 and CDR2 from the germline V gene are SQVTM and ANQGSEA. The V and J ends lost 7 bases and 1 base, in that order; junction bases with no gene match: 18. CDR3 length: 19 residues.